The rows below give T cell receptor beta chains drawn from one sample of a study of cytomegalovirus exposure and HLA in healthy donors. Sequencing used immunoSEQ multiplex PCR; TCRdb keeps in-frame clones, though not all of them. The sample records roughly 230,000 clones, about nine tenths being singletons. Sequencing input: PBMCs. The receptors derive from a girl aged 2-15 years in good health and CMV-seronegative. Both conserved end residues are part of each CDR3. Clone size is shown for a subset of rows, as once, few, many or a class of expanded clone.

>TRBJ1-5|TRBV10-2|NA
CASSGGVNQPQHF
>TRBJ1-5|TRBV6-1|NA
CASIPTGGNQPQHF
>TRBJ2-7|TRBV6-1|NA
CASTHGGGAYEQYF
>TRBJ2-7|TRBV27|NA
CASSLRSLRDIHSYEQYF
>TRBJ1-6|TRBV6-5|NA
CASTTGQARSPLHF
>TRBJ2-7|TRBV12-5|NA
CASGPTGYEQYF
>TRBJ1-5|TRBV2|NA
CASSESASNQPQHF
>TRBJ2-3|TRBV30|NA
CAWSLDRITDTQYF
>TRBJ2-5|TRBV11-3|NA
CASSLDGGSKETQYF
>TRBJ2-1|TRBV19|NA
CASRTAGGPVEQFF
>NA|TRBV7-6|NA
CASSLGTGSTGAYEQYF
>TRBJ2-1|TRBV7-9|NA
CASSFPAGGINEQFF
>TRBJ2-3|TRBV27|NA
CASTTGGGAGTDTQYF
>TRBJ1-1|TRBV19|NA
CASIKQGLNTEAFF
>TRBJ2-5|TRBV27|NA
CATGQGAETQYF
>TRBJ1-5|TRBV18|NA
CASSPGQGANQPQHF
>TRBJ1-4|TRBV19|NA
CASSIGQGNEKLFF
>TRBJ1-1|TRBV7-3|NA
CASSPRGNTEAFF
>TRBJ1-2|TRBV27|NA
CASSSLGTGSGYTF
>TRBJ2-3|TRBV5-1|NA
CASSPRTGGDTQYF
>TRBJ2-3|TRBV5-1|NA
CASRGLPDTQYF
>TRBJ2-6|TRBV7-9|NA
CASSLQGAGANVLTF
>TRBJ2-2|TRBV6-1|NA
CASYGGANTGELFF
>TRBJ2-7|TRBV25-1|NA
CASTLYSRGQGNEQYF
>TRBJ1-3|TRBV11-2|NA
CASSSTGSGNTIYF
>TRBJ1-5|TRBV27|NA
CASSLSRTAPQHF
>TRBJ1-5|TRBV6-1|NA
CASSEGRASNQPQHF
>TRBJ1-2|TRBV5-1|once
CASSLRDRGLSGYTF
>TRBJ1-2|TRBV19|NA
CASSTQAYGYTF
>TRBJ2-5|TRBV27|NA
CASSLSSGETQYF
>TRBJ2-3|TRBV27|NA
CASSSPSPGWDTQYF
>TRBJ2-7|TRBV30|NA
CAWRETTSGGPLFLYEQYF
>TRBJ2-7|TRBV6-1|NA
CASSDGGSSEQYF
>TRBJ2-7|TRBV7-8|NA
CASSQTGQGSHEQYF
>TRBJ1-2|TRBV7-9|NA
CAGDLRDRGTYWLNYGYTF
>TRBJ2-1|TRBV4-1|NA
CASSRSSGSKYNEQFF
>TRBJ2-5|TRBV7-9|NA
CASSAREGRETQYF
>TRBJ2-5|TRBV7-6|NA
CASSLGTSGSGETQYF
>TRBJ2-7|TRBV28|NA
CASSRPRGQGSGEQYF
>TRBJ2-3|TRBV7-3|NA
CASSSAPTSGGTDTQYF
>TRBJ2-7|TRBV5-1|NA
CASSLTSGYEQYF
>TRBJ1-1|TRBV12-5|NA
CASGLGQKNTEAFF
>TRBJ1-1|TRBV4-1|NA
CASSTRDSLNTEAFF
>TRBJ2-7|TRBV5-4|NA
CASSTISGFEQYF
>TRBJ1-5|TRBV19|NA
CASSPLQGPQPQHF
>TRBJ2-7|TRBV19|NA
CASSHGTSGALAPREQYF
>TRBJ2-1|TRBV29-1|NA
CSAVADDRYNEQFF
>TRBJ1-2|TRBV5-4|NA
CASSLELEVGGYTF
>TRBJ1-1|TRBV7-3|NA
CASSLSQGTVAFF
>TRBJ1-2|TRBV19|NA
CASSTYLGDYGYTF
>TRBJ2-5|TRBV4-1|NA
CASSPTGNWETQYF
>TRBJ2-7|TRBV5-1|NA
CASSLDRGKDYEQYF
>TRBJ2-7|TRBV5-1|NA
CASSLAYRGNSGEQYF
>TRBJ2-1|TRBV6-5|NA
CASRLESGVRNEQFF